The 7 T cell receptor beta chains given below trace back to one sample, sequenced in a study of identifying expanded T cells in peripheral blood. TCRdb's table, derived via immunoSEQ multiplex PCR, lists solely in-frame clones and lacks some. This sample has tens of thousands of clones, with roughly 84% found just once. Specimen: blood. These TCRs come from a person aged 18-70 years in good health.

The genes are TRBV5-4 and TRBJ1-1, with D uncertain. Germline CDR1 reads SGHNT; CDR2 reads YYREEE (reference sequence). V lost 0 bases, J lost 3 bases, and 9 bases lay in between. The CDR3 extends over 14 amino acids. CDR3 bases: TGTGCCAGCAGCTTGGTGTCGGGGTACACTGAAGCTTTCTTT. It translates to CASSLVSGYTEAFF.

This chain uses TRBV18 with TRBJ2-7; D remains unclear. The CDR3 length is 14 residues. Trimming shortened V by 3 bases and J by 2 bases, and 11 bases separated the two germline ends. Germline V gene data show CDR1 as KGHSH and CDR2 as LQKENI. CDR3 nucleotides: TGTGCCAGCTCACCGGGAAGACAAGCCTACGAGCAGTACTTC. Translated, it gives CASSPGRQAYEQYF.

The sample holds a few counts of this clone. This rearrangement joins TRBV6-1 to TRBJ2-7, with D possibly TRBD2 on 5 matching bases. The CDR3 has 15 amino acids. The germline CDR1 and CDR2 sequences are MNHNS and SASEGT. Deletions cut 0 bases from V and 2 bases from J, with 11 bases between. The CDR3, as DNA: TGTGCCAGCAGTGAAGCCCGCGGGTCCGCCTACGAGCAGTACTTC. Its translation: CASSEARGSAYEQYF.

The V gene is TRBV29-1, the J gene TRBJ2-1; 14 bases are shared with TRBD2. Germline V CDR1 and CDR2: SQVTM, ANQGSEA. V lost 6 bases, J lost 8 bases, and 9 bases stayed unmatched. This CDR3 comprises 15 residues. The CDR3: CSVQAGTSGSDEQFF. CDR3 coding DNA: TGCAGCGTGCAAGCCGGGACTAGCGGGAGCGATGAGCAGTTCTTC.

The chain is built from TRBV7-3 and TRBJ2-5; 8 bases fit TRBD1. The length of the CDR3 is 13 residues. Unmatched junction bases numbered 4, after V lost 5 bases and J lost 5 bases. Per the germline V gene, CDR1 is SGHTA and CDR2 is FQGTGA. The CDR3 protein is CASSQGAGETQYF. The CDR3 DNA sequence: TGTGCCAGCAGCCAGGGGGCAGGGGAGACCCAGTACTTC.

V gene TRBV4-1 combines with J gene TRBJ2-3, with TRBD2 matching 11 bases. Losses at the gene ends were 0 bases for V and 4 bases for J; bases not matched to a gene: 3. There are 16 residues in the CDR3. The V gene's germline CDR1 is MGHRA and CDR2 YSYEKL. The DNA of the CDR3 is TGCGCCAGCAGCCAAGAGACTAGCGGGAACCCAGATACGCAGTATTTT. This codes for CASSQETSGNPDTQYF.

This sequence joins TRBV4-1 and TRBJ2-7; 12 nucleotides line up with TRBD2. Germline trimming cut 2 bases from V and 1 base from J; bases unmatched to any gene: 3. The CDR3 consists of 16 residues. Germline CDR1 reads MGHRA; CDR2 reads YSYEKL. CDR3 protein: CASSQPTSGRSYEQYF. Here the CDR3 DNA reads TGCGCCAGCAGCCAACCTACTAGCGGGAGGTCCTACGAGCAGTACTTC.